The subject of this entry is one T cell receptor (beta chain). This clone occurred a few times. The antigen this receptor binds is unknown. The sample holds no much larger clone one base away, and base qualities are not on file. The sample's treatment or condition label is to be understood as: high-dose cyclophosphamide on days +3 and +4 as single-agent GVHD prophylaxis. Busulfan and fludarabine conditioning, a related or unrelated marrow graft, and cyclophosphamide on days +3 and +4 were given to PTCy patients. PTCy-treated patients came from a prospective multi-institutional clinical trial. Peripheral blood and bone marrow mononuclear cells were isolated by Ficoll-Hypaque density centrifugation and cryopreserved. Sorting of CD4+ and CD8+ T cells, including naive and memory subsets, was performed by FACS on a FACSAria II. TRB sequencing used genomic DNA with the immunoSEQ assay at survey resolution or the hsTCRB kit. Per the original workflow: The immunoSEQ software handled initial read processing, and the LymphoSeq R package was used for repertoire analyses. Clonality was computed as 1 minus normalized Shannon entropy; Gini coefficient was also calculated for each TRB dataset. Phenotypes of unsorted samples were inferred by mapping TRB sequences from sorted subsets of the recipient or donor onto the same recipient's unsorted samples. Sourced from immuneACCESS, this table was stored by TCRdb with only in-frame sequences that have V and J called. A share of the clones is absent; for the studies checked, an unresolved V gene accounts for under half, and the remainder has no known explanation. The D gene and trimming were derived from the DNA, and the V and J assignments and clone size from that table. The sample yields 30,000 to 45,000 clones; around 80% were counted once. The ten largest make up roughly 7.4% of the sample.

V is reduced by 5 bases and J by 5 bases, leaving a spacing of 13 bases between them. The germline V gene encodes CDR1 KGHSH and CDR2 LQKENI. The CDR3 starts with the cysteine, ends with the phenylalanine, and has 14 residues. This entry keeps only the CDR3 DNA: 42 bases, framed from base 1. This sample was included in a study of T cells after posttransplantation cyclophosphamide (dated by TCRdb to the mid-2010s). Study-level background: Using TRB sequencing, the study followed how the T cell repertoire reconstituted after myeloablative bone marrow transplantation in which posttransplantation cyclophosphamide served as GVHD prophylaxis. Antigen receptor sequencing was done on samples from 35 PTCy-treated patients and from under 20 related bone marrow donors of those patients. Blood from all 30 or so PTCy patients with 1-year posttransplant specimens was subjected to TRB sequencing. TRB sequencing was also done on up to about 3 additional blood samples from 2 to 5.2 years after transplant in 3 patients, and on pretransplant blood from a handful of patients. Because TRA and TRB clonality correlated tightly in several samples, later TCR analyses were limited to TRB. Public TRB sequences were compared against a database of over 3,500 sequences linked to responses to pathogens, tumor antigens, self-antigens and alloantigens. General study outcomes and caveats: Across 35 to 55 patients, TRB clonality was highly associated with recipient CMV seropositivity and CMV reactivation, and diversity in PTCy patients was similar to diversity in CNI/methotrexate controls. The TRB repertoires of T cells infiltrating skin or GI tract showed only limited overlap with the TRB repertoires of T cells in blood. At 1-2 months, donor-recipient similarity was low but rose over the first year, and the later blood repertoires were often dominated by donor CD8+ memory clones.

The V and J segments used are TRBV18 and TRBJ1-5, with the D gene uncertain. The sequencing used CD4+ T cells sorted from blood, collected 1,900 to 2,000 days after a stem cell transplant with posttransplant cyclophosphamide. The receptor's source is a female patient between 40 and 50 years old who received an allogeneic stem cell transplant from a related donor, was CMV-positive, and had no GVHD. Once a transplant has taken place, some T cells may be donor derived. The DNA reads as follows: TGTGCCAGCTCATATAGTGGGCTCGATCAGCCCCAGCATTTT. The translation is CASSYSGLDQPQHF.